This paragraph reports one TCR beta chain. The target antigen is unknown. A second PCR, run for about 6 to 11 cycles, used a sample-barcoded 5' primer plus a J-beta primer mix. MiXCR, applied by TCRdb to the 5' RACE reads, yields one record per CDR3 protein. The top ten clones hold around 25% of a sample with over 600,000 distinct CDR3 sequences, more than 55% of them seen once. These data are taken from a study of blood T cells in healthy people across ages. Study findings and constraints: Per million T cells, TCR beta diversity dropped about linearly as age rose. Shifts in expanded clonotypes may have been confounded by donor CMV status, which was unknown. Unsorted PBMCs prevented conclusive naive versus antigen-experienced comparison.

V was shortened by 5 bases and J by 4 bases, with 10 bases between the two germline ends. The CDR3 sequence is 13 residues long. Germline assignment: CDR1 LNHNV and CDR2 YYDKDF (reference sequence). This TCR came from a man aged 40-55 years in good health. The source material was blood. The chain uses TRBV15 and TRBJ2-3; no reliable D call. Here the CDR3 DNA reads TGTGCCACCAGCCGCCCATTCGCAGATACGCAGTATTTT. Amino acid sequence: CATSRPFADTQYF.